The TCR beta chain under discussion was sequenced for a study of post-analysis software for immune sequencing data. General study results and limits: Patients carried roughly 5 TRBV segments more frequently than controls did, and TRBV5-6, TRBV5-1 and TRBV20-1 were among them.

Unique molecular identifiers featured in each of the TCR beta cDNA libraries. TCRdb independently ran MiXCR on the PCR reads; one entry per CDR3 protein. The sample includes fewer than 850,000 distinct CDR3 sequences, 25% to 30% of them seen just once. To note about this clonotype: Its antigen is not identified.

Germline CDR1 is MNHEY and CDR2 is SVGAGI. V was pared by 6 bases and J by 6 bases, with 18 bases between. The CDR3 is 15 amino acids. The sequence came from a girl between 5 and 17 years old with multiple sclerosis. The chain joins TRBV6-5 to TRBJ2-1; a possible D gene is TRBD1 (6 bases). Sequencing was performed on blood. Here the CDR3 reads CASSNPGVGPNEQFF. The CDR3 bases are TGTGCCAGCAGCAACCCAGGGGTCGGTCCCAATGAGCAGTTCTTC.